This T cell receptor beta chain is from a study of blood T cell repertoires in COVID-19. Study-level information: The samples span acute and convalescent COVID-19 from the United States, Italy and Spain. PBMCs, B-cell-depleted T cells, or T cells provided the cDNA or gDNA that made up the material.

The CDR3 loop spans 13 amino acids. J was trimmed by 7 bases and V by 5 bases; bases with no gene match: 4. The germline gives CDR1 KGHSH, CDR2 LQKENI. In the study's own analysis: Estimates of nucleated cell counts were drawn from the amplification of reference gene primers. Repertoires were generated with immunoSEQ multiplex PCR, while TCRdb's copy carries only in-frame clones and drops some. Clone size and the V and J calls come from that table; the DNA yielded D and trimming. This table holds over 200,000 clones, approximately 91% found once. Material: peripheral blood. The clonotype was recovered from a man in his sixties who had recovered from COVID-19. V is TRBV18 and J is TRBJ2-5; TRBD1 agrees at 10 bases. CDR3 sequence: CASSTGQGGTQYF. Written as DNA, the CDR3 is TGTGCCAGCTCAACCGGACAGGGGGGGACCCAGTACTTC.